This TCR beta chain was recovered during a study of blood T cell repertoires in COVID-19. For the study at large: The study drew acute and convalescent COVID-19 samples from the United States, Italy and Spain. The cDNA or gDNA used as material had been derived from T cells, B-cell-depleted T cells, or PBMCs.

The CDR3 runs 16 residues. V was pared by 2 bases and J by 7 bases, with 20 bases between. Germline lookup yields CDR1 SGHTA and CDR2 FQGNSA. The authors' processing: Scientists estimated how many nucleated cells there were by amplifying reference gene primers. The protocol was immunoSEQ multiplex PCR, while the TCRdb copy is restricted to in-frame clones and leaves out a portion. That table gives V, J and clone size, and the DNA gave D and trimming. This repertoire shows more than 85,000 clones, more than 80% found once; its top ten account for around 1.1%. The TCR sequence derives from a human donor in a cohort sampled during active COVID-19. V usage is TRBV7-2 and J usage is TRBJ1-2; D is unresolved. Source material: peripheral blood. CDR3 in amino acids: CASSLRAVTNRGGYTF. The DNA for the CDR3 is TGTGCCAGCAGCTTACGCGCAGTTACAAATCGCGGTGGCTACACCTTC.